Following are 32 T cell receptor beta chains from one sample sequenced in a study of neurological immune-mediated disorders. TCRdb analysed the 5' RACE reads with MiXCR anew, one entry per CDR3 protein. The sample includes tens of thousands of distinct CDR3 sequences, roughly 3.5% seen only once; the top ten take less than 3.5%. The specimen sequenced was PBMCs. These receptors came from a woman aged 50 to 60 with multiple sclerosis.

This clonotype came up many times. The chain uses TRBV5-6 and TRBJ1-4; D unresolved. CDR3 size: 14 residues. V shed 2 bases and J shed 3 bases, with 8 bases lying between them. Germline V lookup: CDR1 SGHDT, CDR2 YYEEEE. CDR3 loop: CASSLGRPNEKLFF. CDR3 DNA: TGTGCCAGCAGCTTAGGGAGGCCTAATGAAAAACTGTTTTTT.

The sample holds many counts of this clonotype. This chain joins TRBV7-9 and TRBJ1-5; a possible D gene is TRBD1 (5 bases). The CDR3 totals 14 residues. Trimming shortened V by 3 bases and J by 6 bases, and 12 bases separated the two germline ends. Germline V gives CDR1 SEHNR, CDR2 FQNEAQ (reference sequence). CDR3 amino acids: CASSFPGKGQPQHF. Written as DNA, the CDR3 is TGTGCCAGCAGCTTCCCAGGGAAGGGTCAGCCCCAGCATTTT.

V usage is TRBV11-2 and J usage is TRBJ2-7, with D unresolved. Between the trimmed V and J ends, which lost 5 bases and 1 base, there was a span of 12 bases. Germline V CDR1 and CDR2: SGHAT, FQNNGV. The CDR3 covers 14 residues. In DNA form, the CDR3 reads TGTGCCAGCAGCCCCCCCGGGTCGTCCTACGAGCAGTACTTC. It translates to CASSPPGSSYEQYF.

This clonotype was counted ten times or more. The chain has TRBV20-1 and TRBJ1-2, with TRBD1 identical over 8 bases. Germline V gene data show CDR1 as DFQATT and CDR2 as SNEGSKA (reference sequence). CDR3 size: 13 residues. The V and J ends lost 5 bases and 4 bases, in that order; junction bases with no gene match: 6. Here the CDR3 reads CSAATGESYGYTF. Here the CDR3 DNA reads TGCAGTGCTGCGACAGGGGAATCCTATGGCTACACCTTC.

This clonotype was picked up a small number of times. The CDR3 sequence is CASSLATNNSPLHF. Here the CDR3 DNA reads TGCGCCAGCAGCTTGGCCACTAATAATTCACCCCTCCACTTT. The rearrangement joins TRBV5-1 to TRBJ1-6; no clear D. With 0 bases removed from V and 5 bases from J, the gap between germline ends came to 6 bases. CDR3 length: 14 amino acids. In germline, CDR1 is SGHRS, CDR2 YFSETQ.

With regard to this clonotype: A much larger clone lies a single base off, so this may be a read error. V usage is TRBV7-2 and J usage is TRBJ1-1; no firm D call. Trimming removed 0 bases from V and 1 base from J, with 12 bases in between. This CDR3 comprises 16 residues. Germline loops: CDR1 SGHTA, CDR2 FQGNSA. The CDR3 is CASSLALGKGNTEAFF. CDR3 bases: TGTGCCAGCAGCTTAGCGCTCGGAAAGGGGAACACTGAAGCTTTCTTT.

The sample holds many counts of this clonotype. The V gene is TRBV5-6, the J gene TRBJ2-3, with TRBD2 identical over 8 bases. This CDR3 region has 14 residues. Germline loops: CDR1 SGHDT, CDR2 YYEEEE. With V trimmed by 4 bases and J by 8 bases, 9 bases remained unmatched. In nucleotides, the CDR3 is TGTGCCAGCAGCATGGGACTAGTTCGGGGTACGCAGTATTTT. Protein: CASSMGLVRGTQYF.

This clonotype was counted ten times or more. The chain joins TRBV7-2 to TRBJ1-1; D not certain. The CDR3 runs 14 residues. Between the trimmed V and J ends, which lost 7 bases and 0 bases, there was a span of 12 bases. Germline CDR1 is SGHTA and CDR2 is FQGNSA. Written as DNA, the CDR3 is TGTGCCAGCATCCTGAACAGAGTGAACACTGAAGCTTTCTTT. Translated, it gives CASILNRVNTEAFF.

This clonotype came up many times. The chain has TRBV20-1 and TRBJ2-2, with 8 bases that match TRBD2. V lost 2 bases, J lost 6 bases, and 5 bases stayed unmatched. The CDR3 loop spans 14 amino acids. Germline V gene data show CDR1 as DFQATT and CDR2 as SNEGSKA (reference sequence). This CDR3 is CSARRGGRAGELFF. CDR3 nucleotides: TGCAGTGCTAGACGGGGGGGCCGGGCCGGGGAGCTGTTTTTT.

This clonotype was seen ten or more times. V usage is TRBV20-1 and J usage is TRBJ1-5, with D unclear. The V and J ends lost 1 base and 6 bases respectively, with 10 bases between them. Looked up from germline, CDR1 is DFQATT and CDR2 is SNEGSKA (reference sequence). The CDR3 length is 13 residues. The CDR3 protein is CSARATNSQPQHF. The CDR3, as DNA: TGCAGTGCTAGAGCCACCAACAGTCAGCCCCAGCATTTT.

Many counts were recorded for this clonotype. The rearrangement joins TRBV5-5 to TRBJ1-5; perhaps TRBD1 as D (5 bases). CDR1 is SGHKS and CDR2 is YYEKEE in the germline V gene (reference sequence). V was clipped by 0 bases and J by 8 bases, with 18 bases between them. The CDR3 contains 16 residues. The CDR3 here is CASSLARGRGGEPQHF. CDR3 nucleotides: TGTGCCAGCAGCTTGGCCCGTGGGCGGGGGGGAGAGCCCCAGCATTTT.

This clonotype appeared many times. The chain links TRBV12-3 or TRBV12-4 to TRBJ2-6; no definite D call. The CDR3 runs 14 residues. The germline V and J ends were trimmed by 5 bases and 0 bases, with 5 bases remaining between them. CDR3 in DNA: TGTGCCAGCAGTCTAGGCTCTGGGGCCAACGTCCTGACTTTC. Protein: CASSLGSGANVLTF.

This clonotype was seen a handful of times. The genes are TRBV14 and TRBJ2-6; D is possibly TRBD1 (5 bases). Trimming left V 0 bases short and J 2 bases short, with 17 bases between. CDR3 size: 19 residues. The V gene's germline CDR1 is SGHDN and CDR2 FVKESK. The CDR3 here is CASSQDPAGWGTGANVLTF. The DNA for the CDR3 is TGTGCCAGCAGCCAAGATCCCGCAGGGTGGGGTACTGGGGCCAACGTCCTGACTTTC.

This clonotype was counted ten times or more. V and J are TRBV15 and TRBJ2-5, with 8 nucleotides matching TRBD2. Germline V gene sequence: CDR1 LNHNV, CDR2 YYDKDF (reference sequence). Unmatched junction bases numbered 4, after V lost 0 bases and J lost 4 bases. The CDR3 runs 15 residues. CDR3 loop: CATSRDMAGGETQYF. Written as DNA, the CDR3 is TGTGCCACCAGCAGAGATATGGCGGGGGGAGAGACCCAGTACTTC. Looking up the rest from reference TRBV15 and TRBJ2-5 gives the full variable domain: DAMVIQNPRYQVTQFGKPVTLSCSQTLNHNVMYWYQQKSSQAPKLLFHYYDKDFNNEADTPDNFQSRRPNTSFCFLDIRSPGLGDTAMYLCATSRDMAGGETQYFGPGTRLLVL.

This clonotype was detected ten times or more. This chain joins TRBV7-2 and TRBJ2-7, with a possible D match to TRBD2 (5 bases). Germline V lookup: CDR1 SGHTA, CDR2 FQGNSA. Trimming removed 10 bases from V and 2 bases from J, with 12 bases in between. The CDR3 runs to 12 residues. The CDR3 protein is CATARETYEQYF. DNA of the CDR3: TGTGCCACCGCGAGGGAAACCTACGAGCAGTACTTC.

This clonotype has at least ten counts. The V and J genes are TRBV21-1 and TRBJ2-5. TRBV21-1 is flagged as a pseudogene. The CDR3 extends over 15 amino acids. The DNA for the CDR3 is TGTGCCAGCAGTCTTATCGGGGTGTGTTTGGAGACCCAGTACTTC. Its translation is CASSLIGVCLETQYF.

Only a few counts were recorded for this clonotype. The CDR3 is CASSPPDSGVPLDTQYF. The CDR3 DNA sequence: TGTGCCAGCTCACCACCTGATAGCGGGGTCCCTTTGGATACGCAGTATTTT. The V and J genes are TRBV18 and TRBJ2-3; 8 nucleotides match TRBD2. The germline CDR1 and CDR2 sequences are KGHSH and LQKENI. CDR3 length: 17 residues. Trimming cost V 0 bases and J 6 bases; bases outside gene matches: 11.

About this clonotype itself: A much bigger clone sits one base away, suggesting this may be a read error. The rearrangement links TRBV14 to TRBJ2-7; weak D call: TRBD2 (6 bases). There are 11 residues in the CDR3. From germline, CDR1 is SGHDN and CDR2 FVKESK. With 3 bases removed from V and 7 bases from J, the gap between germline ends came to 7 bases. For the CDR3, the DNA is TGTGCCAGCAGCCATGCGGGGGAGCAGTACTTC. This translates into CASSHAGEQYF.

This clonotype was picked up many times. The genes are TRBV20-1 and TRBJ1-3, with a weak D call TRBD1 (5 bases). The CDR3 has 15 residues. Germline V gene sequence: CDR1 DFQATT, CDR2 SNEGSKA (reference sequence). The V end lost 8 bases, the J end lost 0 bases, and 17 bases lay between the germline ends. CDR3 protein: CSIPSWGASGNTIYF. CDR3 in DNA: TGCAGTATCCCGAGCTGGGGCGCCTCTGGAAACACCATATATTTT.

This clonotype was seen repeatedly, ten times or more. The chain combines TRBV5-6 with TRBJ2-7, with D tentatively TRBD1 (5 bases). Trimming took 0 bases from V and 3 from J, leaving 13 bases between them. CDR1 is SGHDT and CDR2 is YYEEEE in the germline V gene. The CDR3 is 15 residues long. The CDR3 loop is CASSLAYRGSYEQYF. The DNA for the CDR3 is TGTGCCAGCAGCTTGGCTTATAGGGGCAGCTACGAGCAGTACTTC.

This clonotype was detected ten times or more. The rearrangement uses TRBV20-1 and TRBJ2-1; 7 positions agree with TRBD1. The CDR3 runs 17 residues. The V gene end was trimmed by 0 bases and the J gene end by 2 bases; junction bases not matched to a gene: 10. In germline, CDR1 is DFQATT, CDR2 SNEGSKA (reference sequence). CDR3 DNA sequence: TGCAGTGCTAGAGATTGGCATGCCAGGGGGACCTACAATGAGCAGTTCTTC. This translates into CSARDWHARGTYNEQFF.

This clonotype was seen at least ten times. The rearrangement joins TRBV6-5 to TRBJ2-1; D is unresolved. With 6 bases removed from V and 0 bases from J, the gap between germline ends came to 9 bases. Looked up from germline, CDR1 is MNHEY and CDR2 is SVGAGI. The CDR3 loop spans 14 amino acids. CDR3 nucleotides: TGTGCCAGCAGACAGATCACCTCCTACAATGAGCAGTTCTTC. It codes for CASRQITSYNEQFF.

This clonotype was counted many times. V usage is TRBV5-1 and J usage is TRBJ2-1; D not certain. Germline V gene sequence: CDR1 SGHRS, CDR2 YFSETQ. This CDR3 has 14 amino acids. Trimming pared 2 bases from V and 1 base from J, leaving 7 bases between. The chain's CDR3 is CASSFKGSYNEQFF. The CDR3 DNA reads TGCGCCAGCAGCTTTAAAGGATCCTACAATGAGCAGTTCTTC.

At least ten counts were recorded for this clonotype. This chain links TRBV5-1 with TRBJ2-6; D not certain. V was trimmed by 0 bases and J by 4 bases, leaving 5 bases between them. The germline V gene encodes CDR1 SGHRS and CDR2 YFSETQ. The CDR3 has 14 amino acids. This chain's CDR3 is CASSLAPGANVLTF. CDR3 sequence (DNA): TGCGCCAGCAGCTTGGCCCCGGGGGCCAACGTCCTGACTTTC. The full variable domain, its missing parts supplied by reference TRBV5-1 and TRBJ2-6, is KAGVTQTPRYLIKTRGQQVTLSCSPISGHRSVSWYQQTPGQGLQFLFEYFSETQRNKGNFPGRFSGRQFSNSRSEMNVSTLELGDSALYLCASSLAPGANVLTFGAGSRLTVL.

The sample holds many counts of this clonotype. The chain couples TRBV20-1 to TRBJ1-1; 8 nucleotides match TRBD1. The germline CDR1 and CDR2 sequences are DFQATT and SNEGSKA (reference sequence). Unmatched junction bases numbered 1, after V lost 1 base and J lost 0 bases. The CDR3 is 14 amino acids. The CDR3 is CSARAGQVNTEAFF. CDR3 bases: TGCAGTGCTAGAGCGGGACAGGTGAACACTGAAGCTTTCTTT.

This clonotype was picked up many times. The genes are TRBV5-1 and TRBJ2-5, with TRBD2 matching over 8 bases. The length of the CDR3 is 17 residues. With V trimmed by 0 bases and J by 5 bases, 12 bases remained unmatched. Per germline, CDR1 SGHRS and CDR2 YFSETQ. CDR3 protein: CASSLVAGQQGRETQYF. The CDR3 nucleotides read TGCGCCAGCAGCTTGGTAGCGGGGCAGCAAGGCCGGGAGACCCAGTACTTC.

Points on this clonotype: This clone may be a read error of a much larger clone one base away. The CDR3 is CASSLLGRDRNYCYTF. DNA of the CDR3: TGTGCCAGCAGCTTGTTGGGAAGAGACAGGAATTATTGCTACACCTTC. This rearrangement joins TRBV5-6 to TRBJ1-2; perhaps TRBD1 as D (6 bases). V was pared by 1 base and J by 9 bases, with 22 bases between. The CDR3 has 16 residues. Germline V CDR1 and CDR2: SGHDT, YYEEEE. Supplemented by reference TRBV5-6 and TRBJ1-2, the full variable domain reads DAGVTQSPTHLIKTRGQQVTLRCSPKSGHDTVSWYQQALGQGPQFIFQYYEEEERQRGNFPDRFSGHQFPNYSSELNVNALLLGDSALYLCASSLLGRDRNYCYTFGSGTRLTVV.

In its sample, this clonotype was seen many times. The CDR3 loop reads CASSLDAGFHNEQFF. CDR3 DNA sequence: TGTGCCAGCAGCTTAGATGCGGGTTTCCACAATGAGCAGTTCTTC. This sequence joins TRBV7-2 and TRBJ2-1; possibly TRBD2 for D (5 bases). The CDR3 is 15 residues long. CDR1 SGHTA and CDR2 FQGNSA come from the germline V gene. Trimming removed 1 base from V and 5 bases from J, with 12 bases in between.

This clonotype was detected many times. The chain recombines TRBV10-3 with TRBJ2-3; D perhaps matches TRBD2 (5 bases). V lost 1 base to trimming and J lost 5 bases, with 13 bases between them. The CDR3 consists of 15 residues. Germline assignment: CDR1 ENHRY and CDR2 SYGVKD. The CDR3 sequence is CAISELSGRLDTQYF. DNA for the CDR3: TGTGCCATCAGTGAGTTGAGCGGTAGACTAGATACGCAGTATTTT.

This clonotype was found many times. The chain uses TRBV12-3 or TRBV12-4 and TRBJ2-5; 13 bases map to TRBD2. The CDR3 loop spans 13 amino acids. Germline trimming cut 6 bases from V and 8 bases from J; bases unmatched to any gene: 3. CDR3 region: CASSPGLAGTQYF. CDR3 in DNA: TGTGCCAGCAGCCCGGGACTAGCGGGAACCCAGTACTTC.

This clonotype was recorded at least ten times. This chain uses TRBV7-2 with TRBJ2-1, with D hard to call. V was shortened by 1 base and J by 10 bases, with 8 bases between the two germline ends. This CDR3 has 12 amino acids. Looked up from germline, CDR1 is SGHTA and CDR2 is FQGNSA. This CDR3 reads CASSLGSREQFF. Here the CDR3 DNA reads TGTGCCAGCAGCTTAGGTTCGCGGGAGCAGTTCTTC.

This clonotype showed up many times. The chain links TRBV20-1 to TRBJ2-1, with 8 nucleotides matching TRBD2. Germline V gives CDR1 DFQATT, CDR2 SNEGSKA (reference sequence). Trimming took 1 base from V and 8 from J; bases not matched to a gene: 7. The CDR3 is made up of 14 amino acids. CDR3 sequence: CSARVPGGVHEQFF. The CDR3 DNA reads TGCAGTGCTAGAGTCCCCGGGGGGGTCCATGAGCAGTTCTTC.